A selection of T cell receptor beta chains follows, all from one sample in a study of shared clonotypes between healthy human individuals. TCRdb's copy holds only in-frame clones and misses some; the assay was immunoSEQ multiplex PCR. The data contain 760,000 or so clones, around 96% of them seen just once; the ten biggest clones take up about 0.21%. The material sequenced was naive CD8+ T cells sorted from blood. Receptor source: a man aged 30-40 years in good health. CDR3s include the opening cysteine and the closing phenylalanine or tryptophan. A D gene is named only where the DNA matches it firmly. Where a row states a size, it is once, few, many or the class of an expanded clone; other rows omit it.

CDR3: CASSESRENTEAFF
DNA: TGCGCCAGCAGTGAGTCGAGAGAGAACACTGAAGCTTTCTTT
J: TRBJ1-1
size: .
V: TRBV10-1
D: .

CDR3: CSVEEAEGRGYGYTF
DNA: TGCAGCGTTGAAGAGGCGGAGGGGCGGGGCTATGGCTACACCTTC
J: TRBJ1-2
size: .
V: TRBV29-1
D: .

CDR3: CASQPPSTDTQYF
DNA: TGTGCCAGCCAACCACCTAGCACAGATACGCAGTATTTT
J: TRBJ2-3
size: .
V: TRBV7-9
D: .

CDR3: CASRSGISGYTF
DNA: TGTGCCAGCAGATCAGGGATAAGTGGCTACACCTTC
J: TRBJ1-2
size: .
V: TRBV2
D: .

CDR3: CASGGFEETQYF
DNA: TGTGCCAGCGGGGGGTTCGAAGAGACCCAGTACTTC
J: TRBJ2-5
size: .
V: TRBV7-9
D: .

CDR3: CASSWMGNEQYF
DNA: TGTGCCAGCAGCTGGATGGGGAACGAGCAGTACTTC
J: TRBJ2-7
size: .
V: TRBV5-4
D: .

CDR3: CASREIMMTSGSWSTDTQYF
DNA: TGTGCCAGCAGGGAGATAATGATGACTAGCGGGAGCTGGAGCACAGATACGCAGTATTTT
J: TRBJ2-3
size: .
V: TRBV2
D: TRBD2

CDR3: CSGRGTGGEQYF
DNA: TGCAGCGGGCGAGGGACAGGGGGAGAGCAGTACTTC
J: TRBJ2-7
size: .
V: TRBV29-1
D: TRBD1

CDR3: CASSSRTSGRDNEQFF
DNA: TGCGCCAGCAGCTCTCGGACTAGCGGGAGGGACAATGAGCAGTTCTTC
J: TRBJ2-1
size: .
V: TRBV5-1
D: TRBD2

CDR3: CASSHGLKNYNEQFF
DNA: TGTGCCAGCAGCCATGGACTCAAGAACTACAATGAGCAGTTCTTC
J: TRBJ2-1
size: .
V: TRBV7-2
D: .

CDR3: CAISAGTSKTDTQYF
DNA: TGTGCCATCAGTGCCGGGACTAGCAAGACGGATACGCAGTATTTT
J: TRBJ2-3
size: .
V: TRBV10-3
D: TRBD2

CDR3: CASSHSGTYEQYF
DNA: TGTGCCAGCAGCCATAGCGGAACCTACGAGCAGTACTTC
J: TRBJ2-7
size: .
V: TRBV27
D: .

CDR3: CASSLYKVRIHEQYF
DNA: TGTGCCAGCAGCTTATATAAGGTCAGGATCCACGAGCAGTACTTC
J: TRBJ2-7
size: .
V: TRBV5-6
D: .

CDR3: CATSRESGLSYEQYF
DNA: TGTGCCACCAGCAGAGAGTCAGGGCTCTCCTACGAGCAGTACTTC
J: TRBJ2-7
size: .
V: TRBV15
D: .

CDR3: CASSLTGGTEAFF
DNA: TGCGCCAGCAGCTTAACAGGGGGCACTGAAGCTTTCTTT
J: TRBJ1-1
size: .
V: TRBV5-1
D: TRBD1

CDR3: CASSFGFSYEQYF
DNA: TGTGCCAGCAGTTTTGGTTTTTCCTACGAGCAGTACTTC
J: TRBJ2-7
size: .
V: TRBV27
D: .

CDR3: CASSFIAGGHYEQYF
DNA: TGTGCCAGCAGCTTTATAGCGGGAGGCCACTACGAGCAGTACTTC
J: TRBJ2-7
size: .
V: TRBV5-8
D: TRBD2

CDR3: CASTHQGGYTF
DNA: TGTGCCAGCACGCACCAAGGAGGCTACACCTTC
J: TRBJ1-2
size: .
V: TRBV9
D: .

CDR3: CASSYRDSYEQYF
DNA: TGTGCCAGCAGCTACCGGGACAGCTACGAGCAGTACTTC
J: TRBJ2-7
size: .
V: TRBV7-9
D: TRBD1

CDR3: CASSPPTGEGYNEQFF
DNA: TGTGCCAGCAGCCCCCCGACAGGGGAAGGGTACAATGAGCAGTTCTTC
J: TRBJ2-1
size: .
V: TRBV7-8
D: TRBD1

CDR3: CATEGSGSSYEQYF
DNA: TGTGCCACCGAGGGTAGCGGGAGCTCCTACGAGCAGTACTTC
J: TRBJ2-7
size: .
V: TRBV7-8
D: TRBD2

CDR3: CASSFRLGLLQETQYF
DNA: TGCGCCAGCAGCTTCCGCCTGGGACTTCTCCAAGAGACCCAGTACTTC
J: TRBJ2-5
size: .
V: TRBV5-1
D: .

CDR3: CASSGGTASTDTQYF
DNA: TGCGCCAGCAGCGGCGGGACGGCGAGCACAGATACGCAGTATTTT
J: TRBJ2-3
size: .
V: TRBV5-1
D: .

CDR3: CASSRGLEVLGEQYF
DNA: TGTGCCAGCAGCCGGGGACTAGAAGTACTGGGGGAGCAGTACTTC
J: TRBJ2-7
size: .
V: TRBV5-4
D: TRBD2

CDR3: CASSQVLAGAFNEQFF
DNA: TGTGCCAGCAGCCAAGTACTAGCGGGAGCTTTCAATGAGCAGTTCTTC
J: TRBJ2-1
size: .
V: TRBV14
D: TRBD2

CDR3: CASGKGRTGELFF
DNA: TGTGCCAGCGGGAAAGGAAGAACCGGGGAGCTGTTTTTT
J: TRBJ2-2
size: .
V: TRBV27
D: .

CDR3: CASSLEGGMNTEAFF
DNA: TGTGCCAGCAGCTTGGAGGGGGGGATGAACACTGAAGCTTTCTTT
J: TRBJ1-1
size: .
V: TRBV5-4
D: .

CDR3: CASSIGHWGAGELFF
DNA: TGTGCCAGTAGTATTGGGCATTGGGGCGCCGGGGAGCTGTTTTTT
J: TRBJ2-2
size: once
V: TRBV19
D: .

CDR3: CASSRTGLAETSSYNEQFF
DNA: TGTGCCAGCAGTCGGACGGGACTAGCGGAGACGAGCTCCTACAATGAGCAGTTCTTC
J: TRBJ2-1
size: .
V: TRBV7-8
D: TRBD2

CDR3: CASSPYKGGTQYF
DNA: TGTGCCAGCAGCCCGTACAAGGGGGGAACGCAGTATTTT
J: TRBJ2-3
size: .
V: TRBV13
D: .

CDR3: CASSTRQAASYEQYF
DNA: TGTGCCAGCAGCACGCGACAGGCCGCGTCCTACGAGCAGTACTTC
J: TRBJ2-7
size: .
V: TRBV7-9
D: .

CDR3: CAISEGNTGELFF
DNA: TGTGCCATCAGTGAAGGTAACACCGGGGAGCTGTTTTTT
J: TRBJ2-2
size: .
V: TRBV10-3
D: .